Shown below are 12 T cell receptor beta chains from a single sample sequenced in a study of blood T cell repertoires in COVID-19. The assay was immunoSEQ multiplex PCR, and TCRdb's table has in-frame clones only and misses some. Among roughly 400,000 clones listed, roughly 90% were seen once. The sequencing sample was made of PBMCs or T cells enriched from blood (not recorded which). The source is a woman between 18 and 29 years old who had been exposed to COVID-19.

In this sample, this clone turned up once. The CDR3 DNA follows: TGTGCCAGCAGTTTATCCTGGGCCTTCTATGGCTACACCTTC. As protein: CASSLSWAFYGYTF. The J gene is TRBJ1-2, the V gene TRBV28; no reliable D call. This CDR3 is 14 amino acids long. Looked up from germline, CDR1 is MDHEN and CDR2 is SYDVKM. With 1 base removed from V and 4 bases from J, the gap between germline ends came to 10 bases.

The CDR3 sequence: CASSYTGDTEAFF. In DNA form, the CDR3 reads TGTGCCAGCAGTTACACCGGGGACACTGAAGCTTTCTTT. The gene calls are TRBV6-5 and TRBJ1-1; no firm D call. The CDR3 spans 13 residues. Germline values: CDR1 MNHEY, CDR2 SVGAGI. V was cut by 2 bases and J by 3 bases, with 7 bases left in between.

The chain employs TRBV28 and TRBJ2-2; TRBD2 matches at 7 bases. CDR3 length: 16 amino acids. The ends lost 1 base at V and 2 bases at J; junction bases unmatched: 4. Germline CDR1 is MDHEN and CDR2 is SYDVKM. This CDR3 reads CASSLSLAANTGELFF. CDR3 bases: TGTGCCAGCAGTTTATCCCTAGCGGCTAACACCGGGGAGCTGTTTTTT.

The chain is built from TRBV28 and TRBJ1-2; weak D call: TRBD1 (5 bases). Germline values: CDR1 MDHEN, CDR2 SYDVKM. V lost 1 base to trimming and J lost 8 bases, with 23 bases between them. The CDR3 extends over 17 amino acids. The CDR3 DNA reads as TGTGCCAGCAGTTTATCTGTTGTAGGAGGGGCCCGGTTCGGCTACACCTTC. The encoded protein is CASSLSVVGGARFGYTF.

The genes are TRBV7-9 and TRBJ2-7, with D perhaps TRBD1 or TRBD2 (10 bases each). Germline CDR1 is SEHNR and CDR2 is FQNEAQ (reference sequence). This CDR3 comprises 18 residues. V lost 5 bases and J lost 3, with 26 bases in between. The CDR3 DNA sequence: TGTGCCAGCAGCCTGGACAGGGGGGTGTCTAGCGGGAGCTACGAGCAGTACTTC. Protein product: CASSLDRGVSSGSYEQYF. The whole variable domain, remainder taken from reference TRBV7-9 and TRBJ2-7, is DTGVSQNPRHKITKRGQNVTFRCDPISEHNRLYWYRQTLGQGPEFLTYFQNEAQLEKSRLLSDRFSAERPKGSFSTLEIQRTEQGDSAMYLCASSLDRGVSSGSYEQYFGPGTRLTVT.

This clone has only one observation. The CDR3 here is CASSQDLSGWGGELFF. DNA for the CDR3: TGTGCCAGCAGCCAGGATCTTAGCGGATGGGGCGGGGAGCTGTTTTTT. J is TRBJ2-2 and V is TRBV3-1 (or the pseudogene TRBV3-2), with D possibly being TRBD2 (6 bases). CDR3 length: 16 amino acids. Looked up from germline, CDR1 is LGHDT and CDR2 is YNNKEL (reference sequence). Deletions cut 3 bases from V and 7 bases from J, with 18 bases between.

Of note for this clone: One junction end does not reproduce the germline sequence, and a read error may be involved. The chain is built from TRBV9 and TRBJ2-7, with D possibly TRBD1 on 5 matching bases. CDR1 and CDR2 (germline): SGDLS, YYNGEE. The CDR3 runs to 13 residues. The CDR3 is CASSATGSSEQYF. The CDR3 DNA reads TGTGCCAGCAGCGCCACAGGTTCCTCCGAGCAGTACTTC.

This sequence joins TRBV7-9 and TRBJ1-5; D may be TRBD1 (6 bases). This CDR3 has 13 residues. Germline V gene data show CDR1 as SEHNR and CDR2 as FQNEAQ (reference sequence). Trimming stripped 11 bases from V and 2 bases from J, with 13 bases between. CDR3 DNA: TGTGCCGGGGGGGGCTTGGGCAATCAGCCCCAGCATTTT. Its translation: CAGGGLGNQPQHF.

The rearrangement joins TRBV5-6 to TRBJ2-6, with 9 positions matching TRBD1. V was pared by 4 bases and J by 2 bases, with 4 bases of the junction left unmatched. The CDR3 consists of 16 residues. The germline CDR1 and CDR2 sequences are SGHDT and YYEEEE. The CDR3 region has the DNA TGTGCCAGCAGCGCCGACAGGGGGACTGGGGCCAACGTCCTGACTTTC. Protein product: CASSADRGTGANVLTF. Full variable domain (outside the CDR3, taken from reference TRBV5-6 and TRBJ2-6): DAGVTQSPTHLIKTRGQQVTLRCSPKSGHDTVSWYQQALGQGPQFIFQYYEEEERQRGNFPDRFSGHQFPNYSSELNVNALLLGDSALYLCASSADRGTGANVLTFGAGSRLTVL.

CDR3 sequence reads: CASSDPGVAGAYEQYF. CDR3 nucleotide sequence: TGTGCCAGCAGTGACCCCGGAGTAGCGGGAGCCTACGAGCAGTACTTC. The J gene is TRBJ2-7, the V gene TRBV2, with 9 bases matching TRBD2. The CDR3 extends over 16 amino acids. V lost 3 bases to trimming and J lost 2 bases; unmatched junction nucleotides: 8. The V gene's germline CDR1 is SNHLY and CDR2 FYNNEI.

V usage is TRBV5-1 and J usage is TRBJ1-2, with 7 bases matching TRBD1. The CDR3 has 13 residues. CDR1 and CDR2 from the germline V gene are SGHRS and YFSETQ. The J segment lost 7 bases and the V segment lost 0 bases, leaving 3 bases of the junction unmatched. The CDR3 protein is CASSLGDRFGYTF. DNA of the CDR3: TGCGCCAGCAGCTTGGGGGACAGATTTGGCTACACCTTC.

V is TRBV5-1 and J is TRBJ2-5; 8 positions agree with TRBD2. Unmatched junction bases numbered 8, after V lost 4 bases and J lost 0 bases. This CDR3 spans 16 amino acids. Germline V gene lookup returns CDR1 SGHRS and CDR2 YFSETQ. The CDR3 nucleotides read TGCGCCAGCAGCAAAACGACTAGCGAGTACCAAGAGACCCAGTACTTC. Protein: CASSKTTSEYQETQYF.